This T cell receptor beta chain emerged from a study of blood T cell repertoires in COVID-19. The repertoire was sequenced with immunoSEQ multiplex PCR; TCRdb's copy has only in-frame clones and lacks some. The sample yields about 87,000 clones, roughly 80% seen once. Trimming took off 3 bases at V and 0 bases at J, with 9 bases between the two ends. The CDR3 covers 15 residues. In germline, CDR1 is MGHDK, CDR2 SYGVNS. The specimen sequenced was peripheral blood. The source of this sequence is a woman aged 45-65 years with acute or convalescent COVID-19. The chain couples TRBV25-1 to TRBJ1-3; the D gene is possibly TRBD1 (5 bases). CDR3 nucleotides: TGTGCCAGCAGTGATGGACATACCTCTGGAAACACCATATATTTT. Translated: CASSDGHTSGNTIYF.